This TCR beta chain was identified during a study of beta chain features in type 1 diabetes. Study outcomes and limitations: Moderately but significantly shorter TCRB CDR3s were found in Type 1 diabetes patients in all four CD4+ subsets.

From germline, CDR1 is SEHNR and CDR2 FQNEAQ (reference sequence). After removal of 2 bases from V and 4 bases from J, the junction contained 3 bases not matched to a gene. This CDR3 is built from 14 residues. All of the isolated RNA was reverse transcribed, so expressed TCRB transcripts were sequenced. Only in-frame clones appear in the TCRdb table, and some are missing; sequencing was by immunoSEQ multiplex PCR. The data show about 160,000 clones, with roughly 9% seen just once and around 0.7% held by the top ten. In this sample, this clone turned up a few times. The target antigen is unknown. The sequence derives from a woman aged 25 to 45 with type 1 diabetes. The V and J genes are TRBV7-9 and TRBJ1-1, with 8 bases fitting TRBD1. Sequencing was done on a sample of central memory CD4+ T cells from blood. The CDR3 sequence is CASSLRQGFTEAFF. CDR3 DNA sequence: TGTGCCAGCAGCTTACGACAGGGGTTCACTGAAGCTTTCTTT.